This TCR beta chain was profiled in a study of blood T cell repertoires in COVID-19. About the study: Spain, Italy and the United States supplied samples that represented acute and convalescent COVID-19. Sources were T cells, B-cell-depleted T cells, or PBMCs; the material itself was cDNA or gDNA.

Original handling: Reference gene primer amplification gave nucleated cell count estimates. The protocol was immunoSEQ multiplex PCR, while the TCRdb copy is restricted to in-frame clones and leaves out a portion. V and J calls and clone size are copied from that table; D and trimming were computed from the DNA. The table lists around 60,000 clones, 80% to 95% of them singletons. This TCR was sampled from a man aged 50 to 59 with active COVID-19. Source material: peripheral blood.

The CDR3 DNA reads TGTGCCAGCAGCAGCACAGGGGGCGATACGCAGTATTTT. Protein product: CASSSTGGDTQYF. The chain couples TRBV3-1 (or the pseudogene TRBV3-2) to TRBJ2-3; 9 positions match TRBD1. The CDR3 contains 13 residues. V lost 5 bases and J lost 6; bases outside the gene matches: 3. The germline V gene encodes CDR1 LGHDT and CDR2 YNNKEL (reference sequence).